This T cell receptor (beta chain) was obtained from a study of blood T cells in healthy people across ages. Next came a second PCR, run for roughly 6 to 11 cycles, which used a sample-barcoded 5' primer along with a J-beta primer mix. A single record per CDR3 protein comes from TCRdb applying MiXCR to the 5' RACE reads. The table records under 2,000,000 distinct CDR3 sequences, just under 50% of them present only once. The CDR3 runs 17 residues. CDR1 MGHRA and CDR2 YSYEKL come from the germline V gene. V shed 1 base and J 3 bases; nucleotides not matched to a gene: 6. The chain is built from TRBV4-1 and TRBJ2-5, with 12 bases matching TRBD1. This receptor was taken from a woman aged 40 to 55 in good health. The sample was blood. The CDR3 nucleotides read TGCGCCAGCAGCCAAGCACCGGGACAGGGGGCCGAAGAGACCCAGTACTTC. Translating it yields CASSQAPGQGAEETQYF.